This T cell receptor beta chain was obtained from a study of cytomegalovirus exposure and HLA in healthy donors. Germline CDR1 is SGDLS and CDR2 is YYNGEE. V shed 0 bases, J shed 10 bases, and the junction held 6 bases outside the gene matches. The CDR3 covers 15 residues. This PCR relied on a set of 60 Vbeta primers and 13 Jbeta primers. The assay was immunoSEQ multiplex PCR, and TCRdb's table has in-frame clones only and misses some. The repertoire holds roughly 120,000 clones, with around three quarters as singletons. This receptor was obtained from a man aged 30-40 years in good health and CMV-seronegative. V usage is TRBV9 and J usage is TRBJ1-6; 8 bases fit TRBD1. Sequenced sample: PBMCs. The CDR3 protein is CASSVGWTGQSPLHF. In DNA, the CDR3 is TGTGCCAGCAGCGTAGGGTGGACAGGGCAATCACCCCTCCACTTT.